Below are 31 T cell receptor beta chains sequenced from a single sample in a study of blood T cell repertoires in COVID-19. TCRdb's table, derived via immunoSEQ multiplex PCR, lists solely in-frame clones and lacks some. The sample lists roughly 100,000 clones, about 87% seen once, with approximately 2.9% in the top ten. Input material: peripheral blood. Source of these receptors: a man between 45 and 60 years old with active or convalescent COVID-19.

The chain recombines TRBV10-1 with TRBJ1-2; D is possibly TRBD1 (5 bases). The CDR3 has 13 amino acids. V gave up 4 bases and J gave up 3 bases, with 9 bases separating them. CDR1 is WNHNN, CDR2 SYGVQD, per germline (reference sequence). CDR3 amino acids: CASSVAQDYGYTF. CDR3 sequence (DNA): TGCGCCAGCAGTGTAGCACAGGACTATGGCTACACCTTC.

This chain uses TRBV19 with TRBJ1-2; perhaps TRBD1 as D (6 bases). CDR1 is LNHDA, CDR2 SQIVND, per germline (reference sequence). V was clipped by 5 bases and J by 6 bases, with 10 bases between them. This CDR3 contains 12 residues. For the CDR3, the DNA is TGTGCCAGTAGTGAACAGGGACATGGCTACACCTTC. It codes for CASSEQGHGYTF.

CDR3 sequence (DNA): TGTGCCTGGAGAGCTCCGGGGGGTCGCGAGACCCAGTACTTC. Residues: CAWRAPGGRETQYF. The gene calls are TRBV30 and TRBJ2-5, with TRBD2 identical over 7 bases. Trimming removed 3 bases from V and 5 bases from J; junction bases left unmatched: 9. Germline V gene data show CDR1 as GTSNPN and CDR2 as SVGIG (reference sequence). This CDR3 has 14 residues. Combining the CDR3 with reference TRBV30 and TRBJ2-5 gives the whole variable domain SQTIHQWPATLVQPVGSPLSLECTVEGTSNPNLYWYRQAAGRGLQLLFYSVGIGQISSEVPQNLSASRPQDRQFILSSKKLLLSDSGFYLCAWRAPGGRETQYFGPGTRLLVL.

The CDR3 sequence: CSVDRVGETQYF. CDR3 sequence (DNA): TGCAGCGTTGACAGGGTGGGAGAGACCCAGTACTTC. This chain connects TRBV29-1 to TRBJ2-5, with D maybe TRBD1 (5 bases). The CDR3 consists of 12 residues. The V gene's germline CDR1 is SQVTM and CDR2 ANQGSEA. Trimming took off 3 bases at V and 4 bases at J, with 9 bases between the two ends.

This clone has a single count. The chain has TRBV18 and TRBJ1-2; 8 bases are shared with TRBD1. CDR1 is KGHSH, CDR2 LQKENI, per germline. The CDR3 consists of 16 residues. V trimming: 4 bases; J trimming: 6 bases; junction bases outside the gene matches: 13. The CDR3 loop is CASSRHRGGTSNGYTF. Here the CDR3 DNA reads TGTGCCAGCTCACGGCACAGGGGGGGGACTTCGAATGGCTACACCTTC.

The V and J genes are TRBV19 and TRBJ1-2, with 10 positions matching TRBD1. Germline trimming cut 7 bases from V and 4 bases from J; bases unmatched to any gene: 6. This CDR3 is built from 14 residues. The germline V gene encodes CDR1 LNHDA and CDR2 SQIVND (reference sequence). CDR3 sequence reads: CASTSGQGIYGYTF. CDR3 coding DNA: TGTGCCAGTACCTCGGGACAGGGGATCTATGGCTACACCTTC. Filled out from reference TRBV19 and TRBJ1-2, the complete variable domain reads DGGITQSPKYLFRKEGQNVTLSCEQNLNHDAMYWYRQDPGQGLRLIYYSQIVNDFQKGDIAEGYSVSREKKESFPLTVTSAQKNPTAFYLCASTSGQGIYGYTFGSGTRLTVV.

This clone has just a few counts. The CDR3 coding sequence is TGTGCCTGTGACAGGGGGCAGGCTGAAGCTTTCTTT. As protein: CACDRGQAEAFF. The chain is built from TRBV30 and TRBJ1-1; 10 positions agree with TRBD1. Losses at the gene ends were 6 bases for V and 6 bases for J; bases not matched to a gene: 4. Germline lookup yields CDR1 GTSNPN and CDR2 SVGIG (reference sequence). The CDR3 has 12 amino acids. Together with reference TRBV30 and TRBJ1-1, the CDR3 gives the full variable domain: SQTIHQWPATLVQPVGSPLSLECTVEGTSNPNLYWYRQAAGRGLQLLFYSVGIGQISSEVPQNLSASRPQDRQFILSSKKLLLSDSGFYLCACDRGQAEAFFGQGTRLTVV.

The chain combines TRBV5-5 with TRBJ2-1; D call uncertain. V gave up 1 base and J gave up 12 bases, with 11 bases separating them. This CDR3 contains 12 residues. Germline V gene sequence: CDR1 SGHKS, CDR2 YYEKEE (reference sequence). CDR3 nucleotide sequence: TGTGCCAGCAGCTTGAATGGAGCGCCGCAGTTCTTC. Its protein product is CASSLNGAPQFF. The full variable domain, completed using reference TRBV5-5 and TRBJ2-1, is DAGVTQSPTHLIKTRGQQVTLRCSPISGHKSVSWYQQVLGQGPQFIFQYYEKEERGRGNFPDRFSARQFPNYSSELNVNALLLGDSALYLCASSLNGAPQFFGPGTRLTVL.

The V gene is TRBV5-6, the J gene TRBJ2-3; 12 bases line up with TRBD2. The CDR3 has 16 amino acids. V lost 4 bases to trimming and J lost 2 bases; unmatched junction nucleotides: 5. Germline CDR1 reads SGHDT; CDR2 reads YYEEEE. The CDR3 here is CASSHLAGGNTDTQYF. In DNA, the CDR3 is TGTGCCAGCAGCCACCTAGCGGGGGGGAACACAGATACGCAGTATTTT.

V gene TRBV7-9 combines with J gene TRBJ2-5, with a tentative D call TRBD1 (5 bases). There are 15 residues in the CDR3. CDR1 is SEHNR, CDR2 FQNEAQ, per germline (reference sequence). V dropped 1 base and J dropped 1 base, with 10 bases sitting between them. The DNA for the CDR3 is TGTGCCAGCAGCTTAGGGCAGGGTCTCCAAGAGACCCAGTACTTC. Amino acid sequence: CASSLGQGLQETQYF.

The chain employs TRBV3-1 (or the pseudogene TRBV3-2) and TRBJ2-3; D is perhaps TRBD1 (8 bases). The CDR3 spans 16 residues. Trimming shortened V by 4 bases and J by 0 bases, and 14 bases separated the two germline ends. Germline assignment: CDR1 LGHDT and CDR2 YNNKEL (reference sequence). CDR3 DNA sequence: TGTGCCAGCAGCCGGGGAGGGACAGGTAGCACAGATACGCAGTATTTT. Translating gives CASSRGGTGSTDTQYF.

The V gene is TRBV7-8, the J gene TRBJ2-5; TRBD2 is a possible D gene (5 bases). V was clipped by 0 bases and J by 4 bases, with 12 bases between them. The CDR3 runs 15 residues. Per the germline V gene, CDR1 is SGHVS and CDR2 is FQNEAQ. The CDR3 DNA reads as TGTGCCAGCAGCTTAGCGGGCCGGAGGAGAGAGACCCAGTACTTC. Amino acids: CASSLAGRRRETQYF. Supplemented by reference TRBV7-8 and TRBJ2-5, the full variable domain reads GAGVSQSPRYKVAKRGQDVALRCDPISGHVSLFWYQQALGQGPEFLTYFQNEAQLDKSGLPSDRFFAERPEGSVSTLKIQRTQQEDSAVYLCASSLAGRRRETQYFGPGTRLLVL.

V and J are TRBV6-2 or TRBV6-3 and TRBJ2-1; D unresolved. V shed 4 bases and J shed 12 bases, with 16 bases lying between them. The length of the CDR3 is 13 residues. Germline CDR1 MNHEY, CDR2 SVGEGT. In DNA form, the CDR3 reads TGTGCCAGCAGTTTTATCGCAAGGAACAGGCAGTTCTTC. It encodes CASSFIARNRQFF.

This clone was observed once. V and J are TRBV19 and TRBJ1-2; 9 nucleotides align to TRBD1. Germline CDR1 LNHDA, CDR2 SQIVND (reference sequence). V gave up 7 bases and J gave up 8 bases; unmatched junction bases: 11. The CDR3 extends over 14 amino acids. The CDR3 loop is CASKLPQGAEGYTF. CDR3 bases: TGTGCCAGTAAGCTCCCACAGGGGGCGGAGGGCTACACCTTC.

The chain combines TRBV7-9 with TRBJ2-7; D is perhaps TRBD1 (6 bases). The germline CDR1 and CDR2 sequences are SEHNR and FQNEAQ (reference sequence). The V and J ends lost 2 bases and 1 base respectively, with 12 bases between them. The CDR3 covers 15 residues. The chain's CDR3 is CASSLNREVSYEQYF. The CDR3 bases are TGTGCCAGCAGCTTAAACAGGGAAGTGTCCTACGAGCAGTACTTC.

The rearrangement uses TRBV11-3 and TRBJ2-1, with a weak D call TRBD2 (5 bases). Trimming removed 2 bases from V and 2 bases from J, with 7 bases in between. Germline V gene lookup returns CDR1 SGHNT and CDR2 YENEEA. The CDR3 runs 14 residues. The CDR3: CASSLSGTYNEQFF. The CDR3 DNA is TGTGCCAGCAGCTTATCCGGGACCTACAATGAGCAGTTCTTC.

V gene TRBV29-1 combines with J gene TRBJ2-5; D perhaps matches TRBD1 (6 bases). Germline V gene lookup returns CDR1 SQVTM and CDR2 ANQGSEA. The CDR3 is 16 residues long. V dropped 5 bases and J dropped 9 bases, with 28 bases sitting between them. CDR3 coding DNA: TGCAGCGTTAAAAAAGGGACACTGGAAACCCTGAAGGCCCAGTACTTC. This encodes CSVKKGTLETLKAQYF.

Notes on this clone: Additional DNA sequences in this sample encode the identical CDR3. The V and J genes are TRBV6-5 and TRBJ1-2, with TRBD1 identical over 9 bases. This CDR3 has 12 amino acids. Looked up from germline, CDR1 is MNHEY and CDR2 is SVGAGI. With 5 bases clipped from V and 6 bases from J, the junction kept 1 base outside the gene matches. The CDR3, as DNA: TGTGCCAGCAGTAGGACAGGGGATGGCTACACCTTC. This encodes CASSRTGDGYTF.

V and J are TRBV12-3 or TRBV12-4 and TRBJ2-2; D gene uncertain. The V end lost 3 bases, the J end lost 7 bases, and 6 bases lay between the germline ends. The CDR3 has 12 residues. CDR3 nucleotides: TGTGCCAGCAGTTTGGAGAGCGGGGAGCTGTTTTTT. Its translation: CASSLESGELFF.

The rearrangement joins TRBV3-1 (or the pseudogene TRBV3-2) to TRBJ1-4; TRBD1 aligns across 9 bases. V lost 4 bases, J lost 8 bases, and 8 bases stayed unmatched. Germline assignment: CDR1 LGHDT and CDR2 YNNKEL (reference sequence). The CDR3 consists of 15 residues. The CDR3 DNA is TGTGCCAGCAGCCCGTGGACAGGGGAGGGCGAAAAACTGTTTTTT. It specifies CASSPWTGEGEKLFF.

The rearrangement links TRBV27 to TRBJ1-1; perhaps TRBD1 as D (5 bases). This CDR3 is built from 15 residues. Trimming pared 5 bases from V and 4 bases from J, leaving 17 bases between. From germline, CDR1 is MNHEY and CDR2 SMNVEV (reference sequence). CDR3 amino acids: CASSLQQIGVTEAFF. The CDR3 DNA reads TGTGCCAGCAGTCTACAACAAATAGGGGTCACTGAAGCTTTCTTT.

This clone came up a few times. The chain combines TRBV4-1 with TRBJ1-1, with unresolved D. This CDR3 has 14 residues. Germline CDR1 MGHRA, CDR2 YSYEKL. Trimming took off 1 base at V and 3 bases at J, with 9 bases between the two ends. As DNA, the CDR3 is TGCGCCAGCAGCCAAGCTCCGCGGTACACTGAAGCTTTCTTT. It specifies CASSQAPRYTEAFF.

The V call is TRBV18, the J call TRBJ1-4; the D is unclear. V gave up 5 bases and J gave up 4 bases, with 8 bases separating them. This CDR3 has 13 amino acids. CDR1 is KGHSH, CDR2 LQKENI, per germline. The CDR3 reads CASSRSGNEKLFF. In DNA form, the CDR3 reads TGTGCCAGCTCAAGGTCGGGTAATGAAAAACTGTTTTTT.

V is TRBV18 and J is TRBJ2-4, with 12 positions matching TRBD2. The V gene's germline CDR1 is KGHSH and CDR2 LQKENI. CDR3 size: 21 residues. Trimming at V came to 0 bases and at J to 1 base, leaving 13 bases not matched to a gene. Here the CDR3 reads CASSPPIGSSGGASAKNIQYF. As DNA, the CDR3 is TGTGCCAGCTCACCACCGATTGGGTCTAGCGGGGGGGCATCCGCCAAAAACATTCAGTACTTC.

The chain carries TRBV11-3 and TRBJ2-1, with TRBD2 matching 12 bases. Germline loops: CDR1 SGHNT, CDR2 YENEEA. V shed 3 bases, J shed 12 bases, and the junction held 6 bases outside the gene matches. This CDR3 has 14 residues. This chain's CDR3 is CASSFTSGGSGQFF. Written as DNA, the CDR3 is TGTGCCAGCAGCTTTACTAGCGGGGGGTCCGGGCAGTTCTTC.

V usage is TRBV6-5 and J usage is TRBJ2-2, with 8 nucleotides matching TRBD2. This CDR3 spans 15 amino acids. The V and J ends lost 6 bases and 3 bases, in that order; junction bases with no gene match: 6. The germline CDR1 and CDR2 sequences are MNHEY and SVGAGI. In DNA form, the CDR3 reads TGTGCCAGCAGCCGGGGGGGGTTCGACACCGGGGAGCTGTTTTTT. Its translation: CASSRGGFDTGELFF.

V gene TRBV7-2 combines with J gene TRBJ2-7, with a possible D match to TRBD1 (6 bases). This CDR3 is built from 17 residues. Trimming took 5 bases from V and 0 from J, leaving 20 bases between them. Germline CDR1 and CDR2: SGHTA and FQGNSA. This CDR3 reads CASSEGVYGMSSYEQYF. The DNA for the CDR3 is TGTGCCAGCAGCGAGGGGGTATACGGGATGAGCTCCTACGAGCAGTACTTC.

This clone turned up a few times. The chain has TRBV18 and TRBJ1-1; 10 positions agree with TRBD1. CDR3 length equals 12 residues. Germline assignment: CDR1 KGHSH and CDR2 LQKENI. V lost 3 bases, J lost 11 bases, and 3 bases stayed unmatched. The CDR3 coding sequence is TGTGCCAGCTCACCCTTGGACAGGGGGGCTTTCTTT. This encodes CASSPLDRGAFF.

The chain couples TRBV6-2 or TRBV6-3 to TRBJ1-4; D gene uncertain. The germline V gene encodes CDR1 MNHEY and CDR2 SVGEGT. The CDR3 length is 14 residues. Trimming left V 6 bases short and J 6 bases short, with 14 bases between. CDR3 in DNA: TGTGCCAGCAGCAACAGCCCGCCCGATGAAAAACTGTTTTTT. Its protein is CASSNSPPDEKLFF.

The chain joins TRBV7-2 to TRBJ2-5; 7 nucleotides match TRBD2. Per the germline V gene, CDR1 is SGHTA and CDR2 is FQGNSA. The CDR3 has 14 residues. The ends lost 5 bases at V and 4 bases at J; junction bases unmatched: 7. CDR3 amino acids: CASSPKAGSETQYF. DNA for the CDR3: TGTGCCAGCAGCCCTAAAGCGGGATCAGAGACCCAGTACTTC. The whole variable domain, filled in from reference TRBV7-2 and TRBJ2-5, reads GAGVSQSPSNKVTEKGKDVELRCDPISGHTALYWYRQSLGQGLEFLIYFQGNSAPDKSGLPSDRFSAERTGGSVSTLTIQRTQQEDSAVYLCASSPKAGSETQYFGPGTRLLVL.

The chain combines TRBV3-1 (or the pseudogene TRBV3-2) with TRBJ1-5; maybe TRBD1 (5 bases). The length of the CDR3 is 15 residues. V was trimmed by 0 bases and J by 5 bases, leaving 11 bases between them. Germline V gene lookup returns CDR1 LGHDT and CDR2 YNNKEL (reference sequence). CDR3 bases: TGTGCCAGCAGCCAAGACACAGGCCTCCATCAGCCCCAGCATTTT. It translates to CASSQDTGLHQPQHF.